This T cell receptor beta chain appears in the sequencing data of a study of tumor-infiltrating lymphocytes in primary liver carcinoma. About the research overall: These were node-negative, non-metastatic T1-T3 tumors of roughly 4 to 11 cm.

Points from the study as a whole: Overlap between tumor regions exceeded overlap of tumor with adjacent tissue or blood. It was observed that only about 7.5-25% of the top clones appeared in every one of the five tumor regions.

Regarding this clonotype: The antigen remains unidentified. One junction end does not reproduce the germline sequence, and a read error may be involved.

Germline V gene data show CDR1 as ENHRY and CDR2 as SYGVKD. There are 16 residues in the CDR3. The authors made TCR beta cDNA from around 500 ng total RNA with a constant-region primer. A slightly modified ARM-PCR protocol with three nested multiplex PCR rounds produced these TCR beta libraries. Rounds one and two of PCR, each of roughly 10 cycles, were primed with TRBV1-TRBV30 forward primers and a C-beta reverse primer. One entry per CDR3 protein results from TCRdb running MiXCR on the multiplex PCR reads. Among tens of thousands of distinct CDR3 sequences listed, approximately 79% were seen once. RNA and DNA were co-extracted from around 18-30 mg of unsorted bulk tissue. Resection treated the patients' primary liver carcinoma.

Sequencing used liver tumor tissue from sampling region 1. Subset meaning: tumor region T1, superior pole. J is TRBJ2-3 and V is TRBV10-3; D may be TRBD1 or TRBD2 (6 bases each). The TCR sequence derives from a man aged 35-49 years with primary liver carcinoma and hepatitis B virus infection. The chain's CDR3 is CATRHTRGASTDTKYF. The CDR3 DNA reads TGTGCCACAAGGCACACTAGGGGGGCTAGCACAGATACGAAGTATTTT.